This T cell receptor beta chain was identified in a study of glioma-infiltrating T cells after dendritic cell vaccination. The primer mix had 60 V beta and 13 J beta primers. Only in-frame clones appear in the TCRdb table, and some are missing; sequencing was by immunoSEQ multiplex PCR. This sample carries around 83,000 clones, around 85% of them seen once, and the ten largest clones take approximately 8%. Time point described: after dendritic cell vaccination, including at tumor progression/relapse. Patients had residual fresh-frozen tumor tissue and more than two years of survival data. None of the glioblastoma patients had an isocitrate dehydrogenase mutation. PBMC sampling occurred before vaccination, two weeks after the third dose, and at progression. V lost 5 bases and J lost 2; bases outside the gene matches: 7. This CDR3 is 15 amino acids long. From germline, CDR1 is MNHNS and CDR2 SASEGT.

The sequence came from a human donor with glioblastoma. The material was blood, obtained after dendritic cell vaccination. The V and J genes are TRBV6-1 and TRBJ1-2; 8 nucleotides match TRBD1. The CDR3 region is CASSLRGQGNYGYTF. The CDR3 coding sequence is TGTGCCAGCAGTCTCCGAGGACAGGGAAACTATGGCTACACCTTC.